A single sample is the source of the 28 T cell receptor beta chains below, sequenced in a study of blood T cell repertoires in COVID-19. Libraries were prepared by immunoSEQ multiplex PCR; TCRdb keeps only in-frame clonotypes and omits some of them. The sample records about 200,000 clones, around 90% being singletons. The sample was peripheral blood. The receptors derive from a man aged 60 to 69 with acute or convalescent COVID-19.

The chain couples TRBV9 to TRBJ1-5; perhaps TRBD1 as D (6 bases). V was trimmed by 3 bases and J by 0 bases, leaving 10 bases between them. Germline V gene data show CDR1 as SGDLS and CDR2 as YYNGEE. The CDR3 is 15 residues long. The CDR3 nucleotides are TGTGCCAGCAGCGGTGGACAGAGTAGCAATCAGCCCCAGCATTTT. This sequence encodes CASSGGQSSNQPQHF.

The CDR3 region has the DNA TGTGCCAGCAGCCGGGGGACAGGGAGTTCACCCCTCCACTTT. Protein sequence: CASSRGTGSSPLHF. V and J are TRBV3-1 (or the pseudogene TRBV3-2) and TRBJ1-6; 9 nucleotides agree with TRBD1. Germline trimming cut 4 bases from V and 9 bases from J; bases unmatched to any gene: 4. CDR3 size: 14 residues. From germline, CDR1 is LGHDT and CDR2 YNNKEL (reference sequence).

To note about this clone: The junction and the germline gene differ at one end; a read error may be behind it. The chain joins TRBV6-5 to TRBJ1-1, with 9 positions matching TRBD1. CDR1 and CDR2 from the germline V gene are MNHEY and SVGAGI. The CDR3 is made up of 14 amino acids. The CDR3 loop reads CAIQGALMNTEAFF. CDR3 bases: TGCGCCATACAGGGGGCCCTAATGAACACTGAAGCTTTCTTT.

J is TRBJ1-2 and V is TRBV20-1; TRBD1 might be the D (5 bases). The CDR3 covers 13 residues. Per the germline V gene, CDR1 is DFQATT and CDR2 is SNEGSKA (reference sequence). The V end lost 3 bases, the J end lost 7 bases, and 15 bases lay between the germline ends. The CDR3, as DNA: TGCAGTGCTAGTCCAATTCAGGGAAGTGGCTACACCTTC. Its translation is CSASPIQGSGYTF.

The chain links TRBV6-4 to TRBJ2-1; 7 nucleotides agree with TRBD2. The CDR3 loop spans 14 amino acids. J gave up 4 bases and V 4 bases, and 4 bases lay outside the gene matches. Germline CDR1 and CDR2: MRHNA and SNTAGT. CDR3 sequence reads: CASSASGTYNEQFF. The CDR3 bases are TGTGCCAGCAGTGCGAGCGGGACGTACAATGAGCAGTTCTTC.

This chain connects TRBV9 to TRBJ2-1, with TRBD2 as a possible D gene (6 bases). In germline, CDR1 is SGDLS, CDR2 YYNGEE. This CDR3 is 12 amino acids long. Trimming removed 1 base from V and 10 bases from J, with 9 bases in between. The CDR3 reads CASSVWGGEQFF. Written as DNA, the CDR3 is TGTGCCAGCAGCGTATGGGGAGGCGAGCAGTTCTTC. Combining the CDR3 with reference TRBV9 and TRBJ2-1 gives the whole variable domain DSGVTQTPKHLITATGQRVTLRCSPRSGDLSVYWYQQSLDQGLQFLIQYYNGEERAKGNILERFSAQQFPDLHSELNLSSLELGDSALYFCASSVWGGEQFFGPGTRLTVL.

The rearrangement uses TRBV19 and TRBJ1-2; the D is unclear. The CDR3 runs to 14 residues. The germline CDR1 and CDR2 sequences are LNHDA and SQIVND (reference sequence). Trimming shortened V by 6 bases and J by 2 bases, and 13 bases separated the two germline ends. The CDR3 bases are TGTGCCAGTAGCATGGGTAACAGAAACTATGGCTACACCTTC. Its translation: CASSMGNRNYGYTF.

This clone was counted a few times. V is TRBV2 and J is TRBJ2-5, with D possibly matching TRBD1 (6 bases). The CDR3 loop spans 14 amino acids. V was cut by 5 bases and J by 3 bases, with 13 bases left in between. Germline V gene lookup returns CDR1 SNHLY and CDR2 FYNNEI. Here the CDR3 DNA reads TGTGCCAGCAGTTACAGGGCTTCGAAAGAGACCCAGTACTTC. Translation: CASSYRASKETQYF.

The chain links TRBV20-1 to TRBJ2-7, with 8 bases aligning to TRBD1. From germline, CDR1 is DFQATT and CDR2 SNEGSKA (reference sequence). V shed 4 bases and J 1 base; nucleotides not matched to a gene: 9. The CDR3 totals 15 residues. The DNA of the CDR3 is TGCAGTGCTATTGAGACAGGGGCTTCATCCTACGAGCAGTACTTC. This sequence encodes CSAIETGASSYEQYF.

This clone came up once. This sequence joins TRBV5-1 and TRBJ1-1; TRBD1 matches at 9 bases. The CDR3 extends over 15 amino acids. V gave up 0 bases and J gave up 6 bases; unmatched junction bases: 6. Germline V gene lookup returns CDR1 SGHRS and CDR2 YFSETQ. The CDR3 is CASSLAGTGRAEAFF. The CDR3 DNA reads TGCGCCAGCAGCTTGGCCGGGACAGGGAGGGCTGAAGCTTTCTTT.

This clone was seen once. This chain links TRBV29-1 with TRBJ1-1; a weak D match, TRBD1 (5 bases). The CDR3 is 15 amino acids. Trimming removed 4 bases at V and 0 bases at J, with 15 bases between. Germline V gene sequence: CDR1 SQVTM, CDR2 ANQGSEA. This chain's CDR3 is CSVGGEGPLNTEAFF. The CDR3 nucleotides are TGCAGCGTTGGAGGGGAGGGTCCGTTGAACACTGAAGCTTTCTTT.

This sequence joins TRBV25-1 and TRBJ2-1; a possible D gene is TRBD1 (5 bases). Germline assignment: CDR1 MGHDK and CDR2 SYGVNS. V was trimmed by 6 bases and J by 5 bases, leaving 17 bases between them. The CDR3 length is 15 residues. CDR3 sequence (DNA): TGTGCCAGCAGCCAGTCGGGTGCACAGGACAATGAGCAGTTCTTC. It is translated as CASSQSGAQDNEQFF.

The chain has TRBV10-3 and TRBJ2-1, with 9 bases fitting TRBD2. V was pared by 0 bases and J by 9 bases, with 6 bases of the junction left unmatched. The CDR3 consists of 15 residues. Per the germline V gene, CDR1 is ENHRY and CDR2 is SYGVKD. The DNA of the CDR3 is TGTGCCATCAGTGAGTCGGGACTAGCCCCCAGTGAGCAGTTCTTC. It yields the protein CAISESGLAPSEQFF.

A single count supports this clone. This rearrangement joins TRBV7-6 to TRBJ1-3; 7 nucleotides line up with TRBD1. The J segment lost 3 bases and the V segment lost 6 bases, leaving 5 bases of the junction unmatched. The CDR3 is 14 residues long. Germline CDR1 and CDR2: SGHVS and FNYEAQ. CDR3 sequence (DNA): TGTGCCAGCAGTACAGGGGCAGGTGGAAACACCATATATTTT. It encodes CASSTGAGGNTIYF.

J is TRBJ1-2 and V is TRBV28, with 9 bases fitting TRBD1. The V and J ends lost 4 bases and 8 bases, in that order; junction bases with no gene match: 8. This CDR3 has 14 amino acids. Germline V gene data show CDR1 as MDHEN and CDR2 as SYDVKM. This chain's CDR3 is CASSSIQGAQGYTF. The CDR3 DNA follows: TGTGCCAGCAGTTCAATACAGGGGGCGCAGGGCTACACCTTC.

The chain links TRBV3-1 (or the pseudogene TRBV3-2) to TRBJ2-3; possible D gene TRBD2, 7 bases. This CDR3 has 15 amino acids. Germline CDR1 reads LGHDT; CDR2 reads YNNKEL (reference sequence). The germline V and J ends were trimmed by 10 bases and 3 bases, with 20 bases remaining between them. The CDR3 reads CATRGRGFRTDTQYF. The CDR3 bases are TGTGCCACCCGGGGGCGGGGGTTTAGGACAGATACGCAGTATTTT.

With regard to this clone: Other nucleotide sequences in the sample specify the same CDR3. The chain has TRBV7-2 and TRBJ2-7, with D possibly being TRBD2 (6 bases). The CDR3 length is 14 residues. V was pared by 1 base and J by 1 base, with 8 bases between. CDR1 is SGHTA and CDR2 is FQGNSA in the germline V gene. Here the CDR3 reads CASSLDRGSYEQYF. In DNA, the CDR3 is TGTGCCAGCAGCTTAGATCGGGGGTCCTACGAGCAGTACTTC.

This rearrangement joins TRBV5-1 to TRBJ1-6; D ambiguous. V was trimmed by 0 bases and J by 9 bases, leaving 13 bases between them. The CDR3 sequence is 15 residues long. CDR1 and CDR2 (germline): SGHRS, YFSETQ. The CDR3 loop reads CASSLAGLGSSPLHF. As DNA, the CDR3 is TGCGCCAGCAGCTTGGCGGGTCTGGGGAGTTCACCCCTCCACTTT. The complete variable domain, with remaining parts taken from reference TRBV5-1 and TRBJ1-6, reads KAGVTQTPRYLIKTRGQQVTLSCSPISGHRSVSWYQQTPGQGLQFLFEYFSETQRNKGNFPGRFSGRQFSNSRSEMNVSTLELGDSALYLCASSLAGLGSSPLHFGNGTRLTVT.

This clone was seen once. The rearrangement joins TRBV6-4 to TRBJ2-2; perhaps TRBD1 as D (6 bases). Germline assignment: CDR1 MRHNA and CDR2 SNTAGT. Trimming cost V 5 bases and J 4 bases, with 14 bases left between them. This CDR3 contains 15 residues. Here the CDR3 DNA reads TGTGCCAGCAGTCCAACACAGGGAACCACCGGGGAGCTGTTTTTT. This sequence encodes CASSPTQGTTGELFF.

The chain has TRBV7-2 and TRBJ1-1; possible D gene TRBD1, 5 bases. Germline V lookup: CDR1 SGHTA, CDR2 FQGNSA. The length of the CDR3 is 14 residues. V was clipped by 5 bases and J by 4 bases, with 14 bases between them. The CDR3 sequence is CASSLIRGGTEAFF. The CDR3 DNA reads as TGTGCCAGCAGCCTAATACGGGGGGGCACTGAAGCTTTCTTT.

This chain connects TRBV15 to TRBJ1-2, with 9 bases matching TRBD1. CDR3 length equals 15 residues. Germline CDR1 and CDR2: LNHNV and YYDKDF (reference sequence). The trim removed 5 bases at V and 4 bases at J, leaving 8 bases unmatched. The CDR3 DNA reads as TGTGCCACCAGCCCTGCCCGGACAGGGGCCTATGGCTACACCTTC. Protein product: CATSPARTGAYGYTF.

The chain links TRBV7-3 to TRBJ2-5; no firm D call. Between the trimmed V and J ends, which lost 1 base and 3 bases, there was a span of 12 bases. The CDR3 is 15 amino acids. The germline gives CDR1 SGHTA, CDR2 FQGTGA. CDR3 sequence (DNA): TGTGCCAGCAGCTTAAATGGCAGGCCAGAAGAGACCCAGTACTTC. The encoded protein is CASSLNGRPEETQYF.

A word on this clone: Germline and junction disagree at one end, which may indicate a read error. V is TRBV5-1 and J is TRBJ2-1; 10 nucleotides align to TRBD2. The CDR3 spans 18 residues. In germline, CDR1 is SGHRS, CDR2 YFSETQ. The DNA of the CDR3 is TGCGCCAGCCAACAACTCCCAAGCGGGGGGGGCCGGGAGTCCGGGCACGTCTTC. It specifies CASQQLPSGGGRESGHVF.

The chain combines TRBV28 with TRBJ2-7; 16 nucleotides line up with TRBD2. The CDR3 is 17 amino acids. Unmatched junction bases numbered 11, after V lost 10 bases and J lost 2 bases. The germline CDR1 and CDR2 sequences are MDHEN and SYDVKM. CDR3 bases: TGTGCCACAACCGGGACTAGCGGGGGGGCCGTTCCCTACGAGCAGTACTTC. Translated: CATTGTSGGAVPYEQYF.

V and J are TRBV7-6 and TRBJ1-4, with 10 bases identical to TRBD1. Germline-derived CDR1 and CDR2 are SGHVS and FNYEAQ. After removal of 5 bases from V and 5 bases from J, the junction contained 5 bases not matched to a gene. The CDR3 consists of 15 residues. The CDR3 region has the DNA TGTGCCAGCAGCGAGACAGGGGGCTCCAATGAAAAACTGTTTTTT. Translating gives CASSETGGSNEKLFF.

This chain links TRBV10-3 with TRBJ2-1, with D tentatively TRBD1 (6 bases). Trimming removed 10 bases at V and 10 bases at J, with 14 bases between. There are 11 residues in the CDR3. From germline, CDR1 is ENHRY and CDR2 SYGVKD. This chain's CDR3 is CASSRGEEQFF. As DNA, the CDR3 is TGTGCCAGTAGCAGGGGCGAAGAGCAGTTCTTC.

The CDR3 protein is CASSGIGDREAFF. The CDR3 coding sequence is TGCGCCAGCAGCGGAATTGGAGACAGAGAAGCTTTCTTT. This sequence joins TRBV10-2 and TRBJ1-1; D might be TRBD1 (5 bases). Trimming shortened V by 6 bases and J by 8 bases, and 16 bases separated the two germline ends. CDR3 length: 13 residues. The germline CDR1 and CDR2 sequences are WSHSY and SAAADI.

The V call is TRBV27, the J call TRBJ1-4; D is unresolved. The CDR3 totals 18 residues. Trimming removed 4 bases from V and 0 bases from J, with 18 bases in between. The germline V gene has CDR1 MNHEY and CDR2 SMNVEV (reference sequence). The CDR3 sequence: CASSSLKDRGTTNEKLFF. The CDR3 coding sequence is TGTGCCAGCAGTTCGCTGAAAGACCGGGGAACAACTAATGAAAAACTGTTTTTT.